The 4 T cell receptor beta chains in this list originate from one sample, sequenced in a study of glioma-infiltrating T cells. TCR alpha and beta CDR3 regions were amplified from RNA using iRepertoire nested multiplex PCR. Each CDR3 protein is one row after TCRdb ran MiXCR on the multiplex PCR reads. The top ten clones hold around 12% of a sample with approximately 400,000 distinct CDR3 sequences, less than 50% of them seen once. The sequencing sample was made of glioma tissue, nonneoplastic brain tissue, or PBMCs (not recorded which). The receptors derive from a human donor with low-grade glioma or glioblastoma, undergoing nonglioma brain surgery, or in good health (not recorded which).

Concerning this clonotype itself: A read error is possible here, since a much larger clone lies one base away. The genes are TRBV20-1 and TRBJ2-3, with TRBD2 identical over 9 bases. Germline V gene sequence: CDR1 DFQATT, CDR2 SNEGSKA (reference sequence). The length of the CDR3 is 16 residues. The trim removed 6 bases at V and 2 bases at J, leaving 12 bases unmatched. This CDR3 is CSANPRTSVNTDTQYF. The CDR3 nucleotides read TGCAGTGCCAACCCCCGGACTAGCGTGAACACAGATACGCAGTATTTT.

A few counts support this clonotype. V gene TRBV20-1 combines with J gene TRBJ2-1, with a possible D match to TRBD1 (5 bases). CDR3 length: 16 amino acids. Per germline, CDR1 DFQATT and CDR2 SNEGSKA (reference sequence). Trimming stripped 0 bases from V and 5 bases from J, with 17 bases between. The CDR3 coding sequence is TGCAGTGCTAGAGATACATTAAACCTCAGGGACAATGAGCAGTTCTTC. Protein sequence: CSARDTLNLRDNEQFF.

There are a few counts of this clonotype. The chain carries TRBV15 and TRBJ2-5; D gene ambiguous. V dropped 0 bases and J dropped 1 base, with 12 bases sitting between them. This CDR3 contains 16 residues. CDR1 LNHNV and CDR2 YYDKDF come from the germline V gene (reference sequence). The CDR3 loop reads CATSRDHWSLQETQYF. The CDR3 DNA follows: TGTGCCACCAGCAGAGATCATTGGTCACTCCAAGAGACCCAGTACTTC.

With regard to this clonotype: One end of the junction varies from germline; a read error may be responsible. The rearrangement joins TRBV2 to TRBJ1-2; D is ambiguous. The CDR3 runs to 15 residues. From germline, CDR1 is SNHLY and CDR2 FYNNEI. As DNA, the CDR3 is TGTGCCTGCAGAATGAGACGGAACACTAACTATGGCTACACCTTC. It is translated as CACRMRRNTNYGYTF.